A selection of T cell receptor beta chains follows, all from one sample in a study of cytomegalovirus exposure and HLA in healthy donors. Repertoires were generated with immunoSEQ multiplex PCR, while TCRdb's copy carries only in-frame clones and drops some. The sample consists of around 63,000 clones, 78% of them appearing once. Sequenced sample: PBMCs. The receptors derive from a man aged 40-55 years in good health and CMV-seronegative. Both conserved end residues are part of each CDR3. D genes are given only for firm matches. Size tells how often a clone was seen (once, few, many) or the class of an expanded clone, and some rows leave it out.

CDR3 length | J gene | clone size | D gene | V gene | CDR3 DNA | CDR3 protein
13 | TRBJ1-2 | - | TRBD1 | TRBV25-1 | TGTGCCAGCAGGGGACAGGCCAACTATGGCTACACCTTC | CASRGQANYGYTF
15 | TRBJ1-4 | - | - | TRBV28 | TGTGCCAGCGGAGGGGCTGCAGCCTCTAATGAAAAACTGTTTTTT | CASGGAAASNEKLFF
14 | TRBJ1-2 | - | TRBD1 | TRBV25-1 | TGTGCCAGCAGGGCGGGACAGGGGGCCCGAGGCTACACCTTC | CASRAGQGARGYTF
15 | TRBJ2-5 | - | TRBD1 | TRBV2 | TGTGCCAGCAGGGGTTGGACAGGGATTCTCGAGACCCAGTACTTC | CASRGWTGILETQYF
13 | TRBJ1-2 | - | - | TRBV10-2 | TGCGCCAGCAGTGAGACCAGGATGGATGGCTACACCTTC | CASSETRMDGYTF
17 | TRBJ1-6 | - | TRBD1 | TRBV18 | TGTGCCAGCTCACTCATGAACGCGGACAGGGCTAATTCACCCCTCCACTTT | CASSLMNADRANSPLHF
16 | TRBJ2-3 | - | TRBD2 | TRBV4-2 | TGTGCCAGCAGCCAAGAACCCGAGCGGGGAACAGATACGCAGTATTTT | CASSQEPERGTDTQYF
14 | TRBJ2-4 | - | - | TRBV10-1 | TGCGCCAGCAGTGAGAGTGTAGAAGGGGGAATTCAGTACTTC | CASSESVEGGIQYF
16 | TRBJ2-7 | - | - | TRBV10-1 | TGCGCCAGCAGTGGCTCCGGGACGGGAGCATTCTACGAGCAGTACTTC | CASSGSGTGAFYEQYF
13 | TRBJ1-1 | - | - | TRBV16 | TGTGCCAGCAGCCAGGACAGGAACACTGAAGCTTTCTTT | CASSQDRNTEAFF
18 | TRBJ2-3 | - | TRBD1 | TRBV2 | TGTGCCAGCAGTGAAGCGGTCACAGGGGGCGTAGACACAGATACGCAGTATTTT | CASSEAVTGGVDTDTQYF
15 | TRBJ2-5 | - | TRBD2 | TRBV5-1 | TGCGCCAGCAGCTTGGTTCGCGGGAGTGGAGAGACCCAGTACTTC | CASSLVRGSGETQYF
14 | TRBJ1-1 | once | - | TRBV5-4 | TGTGCCAGCAGCTTGTTACCTGGGAGGACTGAAGCTTTCTTT | CASSLLPGRTEAFF
16 | TRBJ2-1 | - | - | TRBV7-8 | TGTGCCAGCAGCTTAAGACGACAGGCCTTATACAATGAGCAGTTCTTC | CASSLRRQALYNEQFF
15 | TRBJ1-5 | few | - | TRBV2 | TGTGCCAGCAGTTCCAAGACAGCTAGCAATCAGCCCCAGCATTTT | CASSSKTASNQPQHF
15 | TRBJ1-1 | few | TRBD1 | TRBV7-9 | TGTGCCAGCAGCCTAGGACAGGTTCAGAACACTGAAGCTTTCTTT | CASSLGQVQNTEAFF
15 | TRBJ1-5 | - | TRBD1 | TRBV28 | TGTGCGTCTGGGACAGGGTATTATAGCAATCAGCCCCAGCATTTT | CASGTGYYSNQPQHF
15 | TRBJ1-5 | once | TRBD1 | TRBV28 | TGTGCCAGCAGTTTCAGACAGGGACGGAATCAGCCCCAGCATTTT | CASSFRQGRNQPQHF
14 | TRBJ2-7 | - | - | TRBV13 | TGTGCCAGCAGCTTCGGGGGACGCTCCTACGAGCAGTACTTC | CASSFGGRSYEQYF
14 | TRBJ2-3 | - | - | TRBV4-1 | TGCGCCAGCAGCCAAGTCCCCGGGATTAATACGCAGTATTTT | CASSQVPGINTQYF
15 | TRBJ1-5 | - | TRBD1 | TRBV28 | TGTGCGGCTGGAGTAGGGGGCTGGGGCAATCAGCCCCAGCATTTT | CAAGVGGWGNQPQHF
13 | TRBJ1-2 | - | TRBD1 | TRBV29-1 | TGCAGCGTCGGACAGGGATCTAACTATGGCTACACCTTC | CSVGQGSNYGYTF
13 | TRBJ1-1 | - | - | TRBV6-5 | TGTGCCAGCAGGCCGAGGCTGAACACTGAAGCTTTCTTT | CASRPRLNTEAFF
13 | TRBJ2-5 | few | - | TRBV2 | TGTGCCAGCAGGAGGGCCTTTGGGGAGACCCAGTACTTC | CASRRAFGETQYF
14 | TRBJ1-3 | once | TRBD1 | TRBV7-6 | TGTGCCAGCAGCCCGGGGGACAGGGGACACACCATATATTTT | CASSPGDRGHTIYF
15 | TRBJ2-5 | - | TRBD1 | TRBV2 | TGTGCCAGCAGTCCCAGGACAGGGGCGATGAAGACCCAGTACTTC | CASSPRTGAMKTQYF
13 | TRBJ2-2 | - | - | TRBV5-4 | TGTGCCAGCAGCTTGTTTCCTGCCGGGGAGCTGTTTTTT | CASSLFPAGELFF
15 | TRBJ2-5 | - | TRBD2 | TRBV7-6 | TGTGCCAGCAGCTTAGCGGCGGGGGGGAAAGAGACCCAGTACTTC | CASSLAAGGKETQYF
14 | TRBJ1-4 | - | - | TRBV2 | TGTGCCAGCAGTGATGGGCAGAGTAATGAAAAACTGTTTTTT | CASSDGQSNEKLFF
13 | TRBJ2-3 | - | TRBD2 | TRBV2 | TGTGCCAGCAGCCCCGGCGGGGGAGATACGCAGTATTTT | CASSPGGGDTQYF
14 | TRBJ1-1 | - | TRBD1 | TRBV28 | TGTGCCAGCAGAGGACAGGGCCTTAACACTGAAGCTTTCTTT | CASRGQGLNTEAFF
15 | TRBJ1-4 | - | - | TRBV6-6 | TGTGCCAGCAGCTACAGAGCTGCAACTAATGAAAAACTGTTTTTT | CASSYRAATNEKLFF
17 | TRBJ2-5 | - | TRBD2 | TRBV5-4 | TGTGCCAGCAGCCCGATGACTAGCGGGGTACCGGGAGAGACCCAGTACTTC | CASSPMTSGVPGETQYF
13 | TRBJ1-5 | - | TRBD1 | TRBV7-8 | TGTGCCAGCGGGGGACAGCAAAAACAGCCCCAGCATTTT | CASGGQQKQPQHF
15 | TRBJ1-4 | - | TRBD1 | TRBV2 | TGTGCCAGCAGGCTGACAGGGCTGGCTAATGAAAAACTGTTTTTT | CASRLTGLANEKLFF
14 | TRBJ2-7 | - | - | TRBV6-1 | TGTGCCAGCCTGCGGGGGCCCCTGACCTACGAGCAGTACTTC | CASLRGPLTYEQYF
15 | TRBJ2-3 | - | TRBD2 | TRBV5-4 | TGTGCCAGCAGCTTAACTAGCGGGGGCACAGATACGCAGTATTTT | CASSLTSGGTDTQYF
14 | TRBJ2-7 | - | TRBD1 | TRBV5-5 | TGTGCCAGCAGGGTCCAAGGACAGGGCTACGAGCAGTACTTC | CASRVQGQGYEQYF
17 | TRBJ1-2 | - | TRBD1 | TRBV7-9 | TGTTCCAGCAGCCCCGGGACAGGGGTATTTGGAATGGGTGGCTACACCTTC | CSSSPGTGVFGMGGYTF
14 | TRBJ2-3 | - | TRBD2 | TRBV28 | TGTGCCAGCAGTTTCTTAGCGGGGACAGATACGCAGTATTTT | CASSFLAGTDTQYF
15 | TRBJ2-7 | once | TRBD2 | TRBV2 | TGTGCCAGCAGTGAAGCAGGACTAGCGATCTACGAGCAGTACTTC | CASSEAGLAIYEQYF
15 | TRBJ2-5 | - | TRBD2 | TRBV2 | TGTGCCAGAGGGACTAGCGGGGGGAACCAAGAGACCCAGTACTTC | CARGTSGGNQETQYF
17 | TRBJ2-2 | - | - | TRBV5-1 | TGCGCCAGCAGCCGCGGAGGGTCCTACCCTAACACCGGGGAGCTGTTTTTT | CASSRGGSYPNTGELFF
15 | TRBJ1-5 | - | TRBD1 | TRBV28 | TGTGCCAGCAGTTTACGGGGACAGATCAATCAGCCCCAGCATTTT | CASSLRGQINQPQHF
14 | TRBJ1-6 | - | - | TRBV19 | TGTGCCAGTAGTATTGGAGTTCCCTCCTCACCCCTCCACTTT | CASSIGVPSSPLHF
16 | TRBJ2-3 | - | - | TRBV5-6 | TGTGCCAGCAGCTTAATAGTTGGACAGACCACAGATACGCAGTATTTT | CASSLIVGQTTDTQYF
15 | TRBJ1-1 | - | TRBD1 | TRBV25-1 | TGTGCCAGCAGTGAGCCCAGACAGGGGAACACTGAAGCTTTCTTT | CASSEPRQGNTEAFF
14 | TRBJ2-3 | - | TRBD2 | TRBV19 | TGTGCCAGCAAACTAGCGGGAGGCCCAGATACGCAGTATTTT | CASKLAGGPDTQYF
15 | TRBJ2-1 | - | TRBD1 | TRBV9 | TGTGCCAGCAGCGCCACAGGGGTGGGTTACAATGAGCAGTTCTTC | CASSATGVGYNEQFF
15 | TRBJ2-1 | - | TRBD2 | TRBV5-1 | TGCGCCAGCAGCTTGAGCGGGAGCGAGTTCAATGAGCAGTTCTTC | CASSLSGSEFNEQFF
14 | TRBJ2-3 | - | - | TRBV6-1 | TGTGCCAGCAGTATAGTCAGGAGCACAGATACGCAGTATTTT | CASSIVRSTDTQYF
12 | TRBJ2-1 | - | - | TRBV5-5 | TGTGCCAGCAGCTTGGTCCTCAATGAGCAGTTCTTC | CASSLVLNEQFF
14 | TRBJ2-5 | - | - | TRBV7-2 | TGTGCCAGCAGCTTCGGGGGTTTGCAAGAGACCCAGTACTTC | CASSFGGLQETQYF
19 | TRBJ2-3 | - | TRBD2 | TRBV27 | TGTGCCAGCAACTCCAGGGGGGCGGGAGGGCCGAAGGGCACAGATACGCAGTATTTT | CASNSRGAGGPKGTDTQYF
15 | TRBJ2-1 | once | TRBD2 | TRBV5-1 | TGCGCCAGCAGCTTACTAGCGGGGGAATACAATGAGCAGTTCTTC | CASSLLAGEYNEQFF